The rows below give T cell receptor beta chains drawn from one sample of a study of radiation and T cells in renal cell carcinoma. Sequenced by immunoSEQ multiplex PCR; TCRdb stores in-frame clones only, minus some. The repertoire holds roughly 130,000 clones, 80% to 90% seen once, with 1.5% to 2% in the top ten. Sample: blood, taken from a patient whose treatment included radiotherapy and nephrectomy. The receptors derive from a woman aged 60-70 years with renal cell carcinoma. The CDR3 runs from the conserved cysteine through the conserved F or W. D genes are given only for firm matches.

>TRBV5-1|TRBJ2-5|NA
TGCGCCAGCAGCTTGGCAGGCGAGACCCAGTACTTC
CASSLAGETQYF
>TRBV5-1|TRBJ1-3|NA
TGCGCCAGCAGCTTCACAGGGACTGCCGGAAACACCATATATTTT
CASSFTGTAGNTIYF
>TRBV19|TRBJ2-1|NA
TGTGCCAGTACCCCCGGTCGAGGGGGGGGAAGCTCCTACAATGAGCAGTTCTTC
CASTPGRGGGSSYNEQFF
>TRBV28|TRBJ2-2|NA
TGTGCCACCCAAGTCGCCGGGGAGCTGTTTTTT
CATQVAGELFF
>TRBV30|TRBJ2-3|TRBD1
TGTGCCTGGATCTCAACAGGGGCAGATACGCAGTATTTT
CAWISTGADTQYF
>TRBV19|TRBJ1-1|TRBD1
TGTGCCAGTAGTAGGAACAGGGGAGATTACACTGAAGCTTTCTTT
CASSRNRGDYTEAFF
>TRBV6-1|TRBJ1-4|NA
TGTGCCAGCAGTGAAGGAGGGGCAGCTTGGAGTGAAAAACTGTTTTTT
CASSEGGAAWSEKLFF
>TRBV25-1|TRBJ1-5|TRBD1
TGTGCCAGCAGTGGACAGGGTTGGACCCAGCCCCAGCATTTT
CASSGQGWTQPQHF
>TRBV6-1|TRBJ2-5|TRBD1
TGTGCCAGCAGTGACCTGGGACAGTCTTTTGAGACCCAGTACTTC
CASSDLGQSFETQYF
>TRBV6-5|TRBJ2-6|NA
TGTGCCAGCAGTTACGGGCGGGCTGGGGCCAACGTCCTGACTTTC
CASSYGRAGANVLTF